These T cell receptor beta chains were read from a single sample in a study of OX40 agonist ivuxolimab in advanced cancers. Repertoires were generated with immunoSEQ multiplex PCR, while TCRdb's copy carries only in-frame clones and drops some. The repertoire holds about 66,000 clones, with about nine tenths as singletons. The source material was CD4+ or CD8+ T cells sorted from blood, sampled in a trial of the OX40 agonist ivuxolimab. All receptors derive from an adult with an advanced solid tumor such as melanoma, head and neck, liver or kidney cancer. Each CDR3 is given with its conserved first and last residue. Fields, in order: D gene, CDR3 length, J gene, V gene, CDR3 protein, CDR3 DNA. A D gene is named only where the DNA matches it firmly.

D: .
length: 10
J: TRBJ2-5
V: TRBV10-2
CDR3: CASGGETQYF
DNA: TGCGCCAGCGGGGGAGAGACCCAGTACTTC

D: .
length: 11
J: TRBJ2-7
V: TRBV28
CDR3: CASLRGYEQYF
DNA: TGTGCCAGCCTCAGGGGATACGAGCAGTACTTC

D: .
length: 16
J: TRBJ1-2
V: TRBV4-1
CDR3: CASSQDITAHNYGYTF
DNA: TGCGCCAGCAGCCAAGATATCACGGCCCATAACTATGGCTACACCTTC

D: .
length: 14
J: TRBJ2-2
V: TRBV27
CDR3: CASSRDGWVGELFF
DNA: TGTGCCAGCAGTCGGGACGGGTGGGTCGGGGAGCTGTTTTTT

D: .
length: 15
J: TRBJ1-3
V: TRBV30
CDR3: CAWSVPSHSGNTIYF
DNA: TGTGCCTGGAGTGTACCCTCACACTCTGGAAACACCATATATTTT

D: .
length: 12
J: TRBJ1-2
V: TRBV29-1
CDR3: CSGGGGNYGYTF
DNA: TGCAGCGGAGGGGGAGGCAACTATGGCTACACCTTC

D: .
length: 14
J: TRBJ1-3
V: TRBV19
CDR3: CASSIWGAGNTIYF
DNA: TGTGCCAGTAGTATCTGGGGAGCTGGAAACACCATATATTTT

D: .
length: 14
J: TRBJ1-5
V: TRBV5-1
CDR3: CASSLIGAGQPQHF
DNA: TGCGCCAGCAGCTTGATAGGGGCGGGACAGCCCCAGCATTTT

D: .
length: 12
J: TRBJ2-1
V: TRBV1
CDR3: CTLQHPHHEQFF
DNA: TGCACCTTGCAACATCCCCACCATGAGCAGTTCTTC

D: .
length: 15
J: TRBJ2-5
V: TRBV13
CDR3: CASSVLRDNIQTQYF
DNA: TGTGCCAGCAGCGTCCTCCGGGACAACATTCAGACCCAGTACTTC